The clone carrying this T cell receptor (beta chain) was seen at least ten times. The antigen is unknown. Germline CDR1 SGHRS, CDR2 YFSETQ. Trimming took 5 bases from V and 7 from J, leaving 15 bases between them. The CDR3 contains 13 residues. The sample belongs to a study of CD8 T cells in ankylosing spondylitis. Using its own MiXCR run on the 5' RACE reads, TCRdb lists one record per CDR3 protein. The sample consists of about 340,000 distinct CDR3 sequences, over 12% of them appearing once. General study points: Matched ankylosing spondylitis synovial fluid reportedly contained a significantly enriched population of disease-linked clones. It appeared that ankylosing spondylitis blood was characterized by a TCR beta motif of roughly 8 highly homologous variants.

The sample comprised blood, either unsorted or a sorted T cell fraction (not recorded which). The rearrangement links TRBV5-1 to TRBJ1-1, with D tentatively TRBD1 (5 bases). This receptor was taken from a male donor with ankylosing spondylitis or in good health (not recorded which). CDR3: CASRTLGGLEAFF. Written as DNA, the CDR3 is TGCGCCAGCAGAACCCTCGGGGGTCTTGAAGCTTTCTTT.